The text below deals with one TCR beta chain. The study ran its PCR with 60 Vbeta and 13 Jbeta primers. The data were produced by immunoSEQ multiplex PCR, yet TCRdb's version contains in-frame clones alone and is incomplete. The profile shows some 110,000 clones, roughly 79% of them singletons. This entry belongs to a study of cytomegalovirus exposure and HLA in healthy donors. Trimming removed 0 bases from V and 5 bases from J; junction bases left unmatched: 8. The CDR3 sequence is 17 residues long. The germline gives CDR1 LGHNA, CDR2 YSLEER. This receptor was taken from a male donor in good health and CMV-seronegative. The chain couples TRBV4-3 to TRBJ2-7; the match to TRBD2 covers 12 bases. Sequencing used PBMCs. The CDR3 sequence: CASSQDLAGGPRNEQYF. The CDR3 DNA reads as TGCGCCAGCAGCCAAGATCTAGCGGGAGGGCCGCGGAACGAGCAGTACTTC.